Below, 26 T cell receptor beta chains from the same sample are listed, as sequenced in a study of OX40 agonist ivuxolimab in advanced cancers. The repertoire was sequenced with immunoSEQ multiplex PCR; TCRdb's copy has only in-frame clones and lacks some. The table records 65,000 to 85,000 clones, under 90% of them present only once. Sample: CD4+ or CD8+ T cells sorted from blood, taken in a trial of the OX40 agonist ivuxolimab. The receptors were gathered from an adult with an advanced solid tumor such as melanoma, head and neck, liver or kidney cancer.

The rearrangement links TRBV4-3 to TRBJ2-7; 9 positions match TRBD2. The ends lost 0 bases at V and 3 bases at J; junction bases unmatched: 6. CDR1 and CDR2 (germline): LGHNA, YSLEER. CDR3 size: 16 residues. In nucleotides, the CDR3 is TGCGCCAGCAGCCAAGACGTGTCACTAGCGGGCTACGAGCAGTACTTC. Residues: CASSQDVSLAGYEQYF.

The gene calls are TRBV9 and TRBJ2-5; possibly TRBD2 for D (5 bases). CDR3 length: 13 residues. The germline V gene encodes CDR1 SGDLS and CDR2 YYNGEE. Trimming removed 4 bases from V and 1 base from J, with 8 bases in between. CDR3 in DNA: TGTGCCAGCAGCCTAGGACTCCAAGAGACCCAGTACTTC. Translation gives CASSLGLQETQYF.

This clone was detected only a few times. The gene calls are TRBV5-1 and TRBJ1-6; 9 nucleotides match TRBD1. This CDR3 is built from 16 residues. Germline CDR1 SGHRS, CDR2 YFSETQ. The ends lost 5 bases at V and 9 bases at J; junction bases unmatched: 12. CDR3 nucleotides: TGCGCCAGCAGTCGGGGACAGGGTCGGGAAGTTTCACCCCTCCACTTT. It codes for CASSRGQGREVSPLHF. Full variable domain (remainder filled in from reference TRBV5-1 and TRBJ1-6): KAGVTQTPRYLIKTRGQQVTLSCSPISGHRSVSWYQQTPGQGLQFLFEYFSETQRNKGNFPGRFSGRQFSNSRSEMNVSTLELGDSALYLCASSRGQGREVSPLHFGNGTRLTVT.

The chain recombines TRBV11-3 with TRBJ2-7; a possible D gene is TRBD2 (6 bases). CDR1 is SGHNT, CDR2 YENEEA, per germline. This CDR3 has 12 residues. Trimming shortened V by 5 bases and J by 6 bases, and 11 bases separated the two germline ends. CDR3 sequence: CASSPIGGEQYF. The CDR3 coding sequence is TGTGCCAGCAGCCCCATCGGGGGCGAGCAGTACTTC.

Only one count was recorded for this clone. The chain combines TRBV5-1 with TRBJ2-3; the D is unclear. Deletions cut 2 bases from V and 6 bases from J, with 10 bases between. Germline V gene data show CDR1 as SGHRS and CDR2 as YFSETQ. The CDR3 spans 13 residues. CDR3 bases: TGCGCCAGCAGCTTAAGGCAGGAGGATACGCAGTATTTT. Its protein is CASSLRQEDTQYF.

The genes are TRBV13 and TRBJ2-1, with TRBD2 identical over 8 bases. The CDR3 contains 12 residues. In germline, CDR1 is PRHDT, CDR2 FYEKMQ (reference sequence). V lost 5 bases and J lost 9; bases outside the gene matches: 3. The CDR3 protein is CASSREGFEQFF. The CDR3 region has the DNA TGTGCCAGCAGCCGGGAGGGTTTTGAGCAGTTCTTC. Full variable domain (rest looked up from reference TRBV13 and TRBJ2-1): AAGVIQSPRHLIKEKRETATLKCYPIPRHDTVYWYQQGPGQDPQFLISFYEKMQSDKGSIPDRFSAQQFSDYHSELNMSSLELGDSALYFCASSREGFEQFFGPGTRLTVL.

V gene TRBV7-9 combines with J gene TRBJ1-3; D is ambiguous. The CDR3 spans 16 residues. CDR1 is SEHNR, CDR2 FQNEAQ, per germline (reference sequence). Trimming took off 5 bases at V and 0 bases at J, with 14 bases between the two ends. The CDR3 sequence: CASSPNAGISGNTIYF. Here the CDR3 DNA reads TGTGCCAGCAGCCCGAATGCGGGGATCTCTGGAAACACCATATATTTT. Full variable domain (outside the CDR3, taken from reference TRBV7-9 and TRBJ1-3): DTGVSQNPRHKITKRGQNVTFRCDPISEHNRLYWYRQTLGQGPEFLTYFQNEAQLEKSRLLSDRFSAERPKGSFSTLEIQRTEQGDSAMYLCASSPNAGISGNTIYFGEGSWLTVV.

The CDR3 reads CATSRDLGSNQPQHF. In DNA form, the CDR3 reads TGTGCCACCAGCAGAGATCTGGGTAGCAATCAGCCCCAGCATTTT. The chain links TRBV15 to TRBJ1-5; D remains unclear. The CDR3 sequence is 15 residues long. Trimming stripped 0 bases from V and 0 bases from J, with 6 bases between. Per the germline V gene, CDR1 is LNHNV and CDR2 is YYDKDF (reference sequence).

J is TRBJ1-1 and V is TRBV6-5, with 8 bases that match TRBD1. J gave up 4 bases and V 2 bases, and 9 bases lay outside the gene matches. Per the germline V gene, CDR1 is MNHEY and CDR2 is SVGAGI. The CDR3 covers 16 residues. The CDR3 nucleotides read TGTGCCAGCAGTTACCCAGACAGGGGAAAGGGCACTGAAGCTTTCTTT. Its translation is CASSYPDRGKGTEAFF.

The CDR3 reads CASSSFLRAEQETQYF. DNA of the CDR3: TGTGCCAGCAGCTCCTTTTTGCGGGCAGAACAAGAGACCCAGTACTTC. The V and J genes are TRBV11-3 and TRBJ2-5, with D possibly being TRBD2 (5 bases). The CDR3 spans 16 residues. V lost 4 bases, J lost 2 bases, and 17 bases lay in between. The V gene's germline CDR1 is SGHNT and CDR2 YENEEA.

The V and J genes are TRBV19 and TRBJ1-5; weak D call: TRBD1 (5 bases). This CDR3 is 13 amino acids long. Deletions cut 8 bases from V and 3 bases from J, with 11 bases between. The germline V gene has CDR1 LNHDA and CDR2 SQIVND (reference sequence). CDR3 nucleotides: TGTGCCAGTGGGGCCCTGATCAATCAGCCCCAGCATTTT. Its protein is CASGALINQPQHF.

The chain recombines TRBV28 with TRBJ2-7, with D possibly matching TRBD2 (5 bases). Trimming pared 6 bases from V and 3 bases from J, leaving 12 bases between. CDR3 size: 13 residues. Germline lookup yields CDR1 MDHEN and CDR2 SYDVKM. The CDR3 is CASRRSGRYEQYF. CDR3 coding DNA: TGTGCCAGCAGACGGAGCGGCCGCTACGAGCAGTACTTC.

V usage is TRBV4-3 and J usage is TRBJ1-2, with D possibly TRBD1 on 6 matching bases. CDR1 is LGHNA, CDR2 YSLEER, per germline. The CDR3 covers 16 residues. With 0 bases removed from V and 8 bases from J, the gap between germline ends came to 19 bases. For the CDR3, the DNA is TGCGCCAGCAGCCAAGAGGGGGTCGGGGGCCCATTGGGCTACACCTTC. Translating gives CASSQEGVGGPLGYTF.

This rearrangement joins TRBV7-9 to TRBJ2-5, with D unresolved. The length of the CDR3 is 15 residues. CDR1 and CDR2 (germline): SEHNR, FQNEAQ (reference sequence). The germline V and J ends were trimmed by 5 bases and 2 bases, with 15 bases remaining between them. The CDR3 reads CASSLNPRNQETQYF. CDR3 DNA sequence: TGTGCCAGCAGCCTCAACCCGCGGAATCAAGAGACCCAGTACTTC.

This chain uses TRBV9 with TRBJ1-1; 8 positions agree with TRBD1. The junction had 2 bases not matched to a gene; V was cut back by 1 base and J by 3 bases. The CDR3 covers 14 residues. CDR1 is SGDLS and CDR2 is YYNGEE in the germline V gene. The DNA of the CDR3 is TGTGCCAGCAGCGTACAGGGGGCGGACACTGAAGCTTTCTTT. Its translation: CASSVQGADTEAFF. The whole variable domain, filled in from reference TRBV9 and TRBJ1-1, reads DSGVTQTPKHLITATGQRVTLRCSPRSGDLSVYWYQQSLDQGLQFLIQYYNGEERAKGNILERFSAQQFPDLHSELNLSSLELGDSALYFCASSVQGADTEAFFGQGTRLTVV.

The V and J genes are TRBV6-6 and TRBJ2-1, with D unclear. Trimming stripped 7 bases from V and 4 bases from J, with 5 bases between. Germline V gene sequence: CDR1 MNHNY, CDR2 SVGAGI (reference sequence). This CDR3 region has 11 residues. For the CDR3, the DNA is TGTGCCAGCACCGAGTACAATGAGCAGTTCTTC. It codes for CASTEYNEQFF.

The rearrangement links TRBV19 to TRBJ2-7, with 10 nucleotides matching TRBD2. The ends lost 6 bases at V and 2 bases at J; junction bases unmatched: 10. The CDR3 is made up of 16 amino acids. Germline CDR1 LNHDA, CDR2 SQIVND (reference sequence). CDR3: CASSNFRTSGPYEQYF. The CDR3 nucleotides read TGTGCCAGTAGCAATTTCAGGACTAGCGGCCCCTACGAGCAGTACTTC.

This chain uses TRBV6-5 with TRBJ1-1, with a possible D match to TRBD1 (6 bases). Germline CDR1 reads MNHEY; CDR2 reads SVGAGI. The CDR3 contains 14 residues. Trimming cost V 4 bases and J 5 bases, with 14 bases left between them. CDR3 in DNA: TGTGCCAGCAGTTTCACAGGGTTTCGGACTGAAGCTTTCTTT. It yields the protein CASSFTGFRTEAFF.

This clone has only one observation. The CDR3 region has the DNA TGTGCCTGGACAGGGTACCAAGAGACCCAGTACTTC. Translation gives CAWTGYQETQYF. This chain connects TRBV30 to TRBJ2-5, with a tentative D call TRBD1 (5 bases). Germline values: CDR1 GTSNPN, CDR2 SVGIG (reference sequence). V was cut by 4 bases and J by 0 bases, with 6 bases left in between. This CDR3 contains 12 residues.

The chain is built from TRBV18 and TRBJ2-5; a weak D match, TRBD2 (6 bases). The J call may be wrong; the DNA end is better matched by TRBJ2-7. The CDR3 is 15 residues long. CDR1 KGHSH and CDR2 LQKENI come from the germline V gene. The CDR3 DNA is TGTGCCAGCTCACCACGGGGTACTAGCCTAGACGAGCAGTACTTC. Translating it yields CASSPRGTSLDEQYF.

The chain carries TRBV25-1 and TRBJ2-7; 11 bases fit TRBD1. Germline CDR1 is MGHDK and CDR2 is SYGVNS. The V segment lost 4 bases and the J segment 6 bases; nucleotides outside the gene matches: 5. The CDR3 consists of 14 residues. In DNA, the CDR3 is TGTGCCAGCAGTGGGACAGGGGGCCTTGGCGAGCAGTACTTC. Protein sequence: CASSGTGGLGEQYF.

The chain has TRBV19 and TRBJ2-7; 7 nucleotides agree with TRBD2. The junction had 16 bases not matched to a gene; V was cut back by 6 bases and J by 5 bases. The CDR3 consists of 16 residues. Germline V CDR1 and CDR2: LNHDA, SQIVND (reference sequence). CDR3: CASSTPGGGKNHEQYF. CDR3 nucleotides: TGTGCCAGTAGCACGCCGGGAGGCGGAAAGAACCACGAGCAGTACTTC. Based on the CDR3 plus reference TRBV19 and TRBJ2-7, the full variable domain is DGGITQSPKYLFRKEGQNVTLSCEQNLNHDAMYWYRQDPGQGLRLIYYSQIVNDFQKGDIAEGYSVSREKKESFPLTVTSAQKNPTAFYLCASSTPGGGKNHEQYFGPGTRLTVT.

This CDR3 is CASGPGQGYGYTF. As DNA, the CDR3 is TGTGCTAGTGGTCCTGGACAGGGCTATGGCTACACCTTC. The chain recombines TRBV12-5 with TRBJ1-2, with 8 bases fitting TRBD1. CDR3 length equals 13 residues. With 5 bases clipped from V and 4 bases from J, the junction kept 3 bases outside the gene matches. Germline loops: CDR1 LGHNT, CDR2 FRNRAP.

The rearrangement joins TRBV6-5 to TRBJ1-5; D unresolved. This CDR3 spans 14 amino acids. Trimming removed 7 bases at V and 7 bases at J, with 17 bases between. Germline V lookup: CDR1 MNHEY, CDR2 SVGAGI. The CDR3 DNA reads TGTGCCAGCACCCCCTCGGGTGAGATCCAGCCCCAGCATTTT. Translated: CASTPSGEIQPQHF.

The chain recombines TRBV29-1 with TRBJ1-2; tentative D call: TRBD1 (5 bases). The CDR3 is made up of 15 amino acids. The germline V gene has CDR1 SQVTM and CDR2 ANQGSEA. The V end was cut by 6 bases, the J end by 2 bases, with 19 bases between. The CDR3 loop reads CSVERDRSSNYGYTF. CDR3 sequence (DNA): TGCAGCGTCGAAAGGGACCGTTCCAGCAACTATGGCTACACCTTC.

The chain employs TRBV6-5 and TRBJ1-1; D remains unclear. The V gene's germline CDR1 is MNHEY and CDR2 SVGAGI. The CDR3 is 12 amino acids. Trimming took off 6 bases at V and 2 bases at J, with 7 bases between the two ends. The CDR3 reads CASRHGNTEAFF. In DNA, the CDR3 is TGTGCCAGCAGGCACGGTAACACTGAAGCTTTCTTT.